These 27 T cell receptor beta chains share one sample of origin, sequenced in a study of PD-L1 blockade in urothelial cancer. Measured with immunoSEQ multiplex PCR; TCRdb has only the in-frame clones, and not every one. There are about 80,000 clones in the sample; around 90% occur only once, and 5% to 6% lies in the top ten. The input for sequencing was PBMCs, taken around atezolizumab (anti-PD-L1) treatment. Receptors were obtained from a woman between 65 and 79 years old with urothelial cancer.

The V and J genes are TRBV14 and TRBJ1-1, with TRBD1 as a possible D gene (5 bases). Germline V gene sequence: CDR1 SGHDN, CDR2 FVKESK. Trimming left V 0 bases short and J 2 bases short, with 16 bases between. The CDR3 is made up of 17 amino acids. In DNA, the CDR3 is TGTGCCAGCAGCCAAGAAGTCCTAGGACAACACAACACTGAAGCTTTCTTT. Protein product: CASSQEVLGQHNTEAFF.

The V and J genes are TRBV7-8 and TRBJ2-5; perhaps TRBD2 as D (6 bases). The germline V gene encodes CDR1 SGHVS and CDR2 FQNEAQ. The ends were cut back, 2 bases at V and 5 bases at J, with 12 bases in the middle. CDR3 length: 14 residues. CDR3 protein: CASSLSLGGETQYF. DNA of the CDR3: TGTGCCAGCAGCTTATCTCTCGGGGGTGAGACCCAGTACTTC.

The J gene is TRBJ1-1, the V gene TRBV4-2; weak D call: TRBD1 (6 bases). Germline CDR1 is LGHNA and CDR2 is YNFKEQ. Trimming took off 0 bases at V and 4 bases at J, with 24 bases between the two ends. The CDR3 sequence is 19 residues long. CDR3 region: CASSQDRPGDFLMSTEAFF. In DNA, the CDR3 is TGTGCCAGCAGCCAAGATCGGCCAGGGGATTTCTTGATGAGCACTGAAGCTTTCTTT.

This clone was counted once. V is TRBV2 and J is TRBJ1-4; possibly TRBD1 for D (5 bases). The CDR3 length is 14 residues. The V and J ends lost 5 bases and 6 bases respectively, with 13 bases between them. Looked up from germline, CDR1 is SNHLY and CDR2 is FYNNEI. The CDR3 loop reads CASSPGSWDEKLFF. CDR3 in DNA: TGTGCCAGCAGTCCAGGGTCATGGGATGAAAAACTGTTTTTT.

The chain recombines TRBV5-1 with TRBJ2-5; weak D call: TRBD2 (5 bases). V was pared by 2 bases and J by 4 bases, with 12 bases between. Germline V gives CDR1 SGHRS, CDR2 YFSETQ. The CDR3 is 14 amino acids. CDR3 residues: CASSLSGRPETQYF. The CDR3 DNA reads TGCGCCAGCAGCTTATCGGGAAGGCCAGAGACCCAGTACTTC.

V and J are TRBV15 and TRBJ1-5; TRBD1 matches 8 bases. V shed 3 bases and J 2 bases; nucleotides not matched to a gene: 6. Per the germline V gene, CDR1 is LNHNV and CDR2 is YYDKDF (reference sequence). The CDR3 spans 16 residues. The CDR3, as DNA: TGTGCCACCAGCAGGCGAGGACAGGGTGGCAATCAGCCCCAGCATTTT. Its protein is CATSRRGQGGNQPQHF.

This chain links TRBV2 with TRBJ2-4, with 12 bases fitting TRBD1. V lost 6 bases to trimming and J lost 10 bases; unmatched junction nucleotides: 10. This CDR3 comprises 15 residues. CDR1 is SNHLY, CDR2 FYNNEI, per germline. CDR3 in DNA: TGTGCCAGCAGATCGGGACAGGGGGCGGTTGGTATTCAGTACTTC. This encodes CASRSGQGAVGIQYF.

The chain recombines TRBV14 with TRBJ1-1; D gene ambiguous. With 3 bases removed from V and 2 bases from J, the gap between germline ends came to 7 bases. CDR3 length: 13 amino acids. In germline, CDR1 is SGHDN, CDR2 FVKESK. The CDR3 bases are TGTGCCAGCAGCCACGAGCTAAACACTGAAGCTTTCTTT. It translates to CASSHELNTEAFF.

CDR3 DNA: TGTGCCAGCAGATCTAGCGGGGGTACCTACAATGAGCAGTTCTTC. This encodes CASRSSGGTYNEQFF. The chain uses TRBV11-2 and TRBJ2-1, with 10 bases matching TRBD2. CDR3 size: 15 residues. CDR1 is SGHAT, CDR2 FQNNGV, per germline. The V gene end was trimmed by 6 bases and the J gene end by 2 bases; junction bases not matched to a gene: 4.

The gene calls are TRBV10-3 and TRBJ2-5; 15 bases map to TRBD2. CDR1 and CDR2 (germline): ENHRY, SYGVKD. J lost 5 bases, V lost 4 bases, and 5 bases had no gene match. The CDR3 length is 16 residues. The CDR3 nucleotides are TGTGCCATCAGTGGGACTAGCGGGAGGGCGTGGGAGACCCAGTACTTC. Translated: CAISGTSGRAWETQYF.

This clone was counted a few times. V usage is TRBV7-2 and J usage is TRBJ2-7, with TRBD1 as a possible D gene (6 bases). This CDR3 region has 14 residues. V lost 6 bases and J 2 bases, leaving 14 bases between the germline ends. In germline, CDR1 is SGHTA, CDR2 FQGNSA. CDR3 region: CASSGGAYPYEQYF. The CDR3 coding sequence is TGTGCCAGCAGTGGGGGCGCTTACCCCTACGAGCAGTACTTC.

The chain has TRBV28 and TRBJ1-2; D is possibly TRBD1 (5 bases). From germline, CDR1 is MDHEN and CDR2 SYDVKM. The CDR3 length is 13 residues. V lost 6 bases and J 8 bases, leaving 16 bases between the germline ends. This chain's CDR3 is CASRRGNPIGYTF. The CDR3 nucleotides are TGTGCCAGCAGACGGGGGAACCCTATCGGCTACACCTTC.

The chain links TRBV18 to TRBJ2-5; 7 bases match TRBD1. The V and J ends lost 6 bases and 1 base, in that order; junction bases with no gene match: 2. From germline, CDR1 is KGHSH and CDR2 LQKENI. CDR3 length: 13 residues. The CDR3 sequence is CASSSGGQETQYF. The CDR3 DNA reads TGTGCCAGCTCCTCAGGGGGCCAAGAGACCCAGTACTTC.

The chain joins TRBV9 to TRBJ2-1; TRBD2 matches 14 bases. V was clipped by 4 bases and J by 5 bases; unmatched bases: 8. Germline CDR1 and CDR2: SGDLS and YYNGEE. There are 17 residues in the CDR3. DNA of the CDR3: TGTGCCAGCAGCCCGTGGACTAGCGGGGGGCCCCACAATGAGCAGTTCTTC. Translated: CASSPWTSGGPHNEQFF.

V gene TRBV4-3 combines with J gene TRBJ2-5, with D uncertain. V was pared by 0 bases and J by 5 bases, with 7 bases between. The CDR3 runs to 13 residues. The germline CDR1 and CDR2 sequences are LGHNA and YSLEER. CDR3 region: CASSQEGWETQYF. CDR3 DNA sequence: TGCGCCAGCAGCCAAGAGGGCTGGGAGACCCAGTACTTC.

The chain links TRBV4-1 to TRBJ2-3; D might be TRBD2 (5 bases). The germline V gene encodes CDR1 MGHRA and CDR2 YSYEKL. This CDR3 comprises 13 residues. The ends were cut back, 0 bases at V and 5 bases at J, with 6 bases in the middle. The CDR3 loop reads CASSQESGDTQYF. Here the CDR3 DNA reads TGCGCCAGCAGCCAAGAAAGCGGAGATACGCAGTATTTT.

V usage is TRBV9 and J usage is TRBJ2-7, with TRBD2 matching over 11 bases. The CDR3 is 15 residues long. V dropped 3 bases and J dropped 5; count of bases not matched to a gene: 7. CDR1 and CDR2 (germline): SGDLS, YYNGEE. CDR3 bases: TGTGCCAGCAGCGCCTTAGCGGGAGGGGATCACGAGCAGTACTTC. Translating gives CASSALAGGDHEQYF.

The rearrangement uses TRBV28 and TRBJ1-4; D is unresolved. The CDR3 runs to 12 residues. Germline CDR1 MDHEN, CDR2 SYDVKM. V was trimmed by 1 base and J by 5 bases, leaving 2 bases between them. The CDR3 region is CASSLLNEKLFF. The CDR3 coding sequence is TGTGCCAGCAGTTTATTAAATGAAAAACTGTTTTTT.

The genes are TRBV28 and TRBJ1-2, with 7 bases lining up with TRBD1. The V and J ends lost 3 bases and 2 bases, in that order; junction bases with no gene match: 3. The CDR3 has 14 amino acids. CDR1 is MDHEN and CDR2 is SYDVKM in the germline V gene. CDR3 in DNA: TGTGCCAGCAGTTTTCAGGGACAGAACTATGGCTACACCTTC. Its protein is CASSFQGQNYGYTF.

This clone was counted a single time. This chain joins TRBV9 and TRBJ1-2, with 7 bases aligning to TRBD1. The CDR3 has 17 amino acids. Trimming took 4 bases from V and 3 from J; bases not matched to a gene: 15. CDR1 is SGDLS and CDR2 is YYNGEE in the germline V gene. This chain's CDR3 is CASSTNPLPTGDYGYTF. CDR3 coding DNA: TGTGCCAGCAGCACTAACCCCTTACCAACAGGGGACTATGGCTACACCTTC. The full variable domain, its missing parts supplied by reference TRBV9 and TRBJ1-2, is DSGVTQTPKHLITATGQRVTLRCSPRSGDLSVYWYQQSLDQGLQFLIQYYNGEERAKGNILERFSAQQFPDLHSELNLSSLELGDSALYFCASSTNPLPTGDYGYTFGSGTRLTVV.

Here the CDR3 reads CASSPPRGGDHTGELFF. DNA of the CDR3: TGTGCCAGCTCACCACCGAGGGGGGGAGATCACACCGGGGAGCTGTTTTTT. V usage is TRBV18 and J usage is TRBJ2-2; a possible D gene is TRBD2 (7 bases). CDR3 length equals 17 residues. The ends were cut back, 0 bases at V and 3 bases at J, with 14 bases in the middle. CDR1 is KGHSH and CDR2 is LQKENI in the germline V gene.

This clone was detected a few times. The V and J genes are TRBV18 and TRBJ2-7; D remains ambiguous. The CDR3 has 11 residues. The V end was cut by 3 bases, the J end by 11 bases, with 11 bases between. Germline V gene data show CDR1 as KGHSH and CDR2 as LQKENI. The CDR3 protein is CASSPGEKEYF. The CDR3 DNA reads TGTGCCAGCTCACCCGGAGAGAAGGAGTACTTC. The full variable domain, with the rest looked up from reference TRBV18 and TRBJ2-7, is NAGVMQNPRHLVRRRGQEARLRCSPMKGHSHVYWYRQLPEEGLKFMVYLQKENIIDESGMPKERFSAEFPKEGPSILRIQQVVRGDSAAYFCASSPGEKEYFGPGTRLTVT.

This clone showed up just once. The CDR3 bases are TGTGCCAGCAGTTTAGGGACAGGGGCTTACAATGAGCAGTTCTTC. It codes for CASSLGTGAYNEQFF. V usage is TRBV27 and J usage is TRBJ2-1; 10 bases are shared with TRBD1. The CDR3 is made up of 15 amino acids. Trimming at V came to 2 bases and at J to 4 bases, leaving 2 bases not matched to a gene. Germline values: CDR1 MNHEY, CDR2 SMNVEV (reference sequence).

The rearrangement links TRBV27 to TRBJ1-1; no reliable D call. CDR3 length equals 15 residues. V was clipped by 5 bases and J by 4 bases, with 17 bases between them. Germline V gene data show CDR1 as MNHEY and CDR2 as SMNVEV (reference sequence). CDR3 sequence (DNA): TGTGCCAGCAGTCCATGGGCCCCCGGAGGCACTGAAGCTTTCTTT. Translated, it gives CASSPWAPGGTEAFF.

The rearrangement joins TRBV7-9 to TRBJ2-7, with D tentatively TRBD2 (6 bases). Trimming removed 4 bases at V and 3 bases at J, with 13 bases between. Germline CDR1 SEHNR, CDR2 FQNEAQ (reference sequence). The CDR3 has 14 amino acids. The DNA of the CDR3 is TGTGCCAGCAGCTCCGCCGGAGGGAACTACGAGCAGTACTTC. It is translated as CASSSAGGNYEQYF.

Notes on this clone: The same CDR3 arises from other DNA sequences in this sample as well. The genes are TRBV6-6 and TRBJ2-7, with TRBD2 matching 7 bases. After removal of 5 bases from V and 3 bases from J, the junction contained 10 bases not matched to a gene. The germline V gene has CDR1 MNHNY and CDR2 SVGAGI (reference sequence). The CDR3 is 15 amino acids. Here the CDR3 DNA reads TGTGCCAGCAGTATAGCGGGTCCAAGAATCTACGAGCAGTACTTC. It codes for CASSIAGPRIYEQYF.

The chain couples TRBV6-1 to TRBJ2-3, with 7 bases that match TRBD1. The CDR3 consists of 14 residues. After removal of 7 bases from V and 2 bases from J, the junction contained 6 bases not matched to a gene. CDR1 MNHNS and CDR2 SASEGT come from the germline V gene. CDR3 loop: CASTWDRNTDTQYF. The CDR3 DNA sequence: TGTGCCAGCACGTGGGACAGAAACACAGATACGCAGTATTTT.